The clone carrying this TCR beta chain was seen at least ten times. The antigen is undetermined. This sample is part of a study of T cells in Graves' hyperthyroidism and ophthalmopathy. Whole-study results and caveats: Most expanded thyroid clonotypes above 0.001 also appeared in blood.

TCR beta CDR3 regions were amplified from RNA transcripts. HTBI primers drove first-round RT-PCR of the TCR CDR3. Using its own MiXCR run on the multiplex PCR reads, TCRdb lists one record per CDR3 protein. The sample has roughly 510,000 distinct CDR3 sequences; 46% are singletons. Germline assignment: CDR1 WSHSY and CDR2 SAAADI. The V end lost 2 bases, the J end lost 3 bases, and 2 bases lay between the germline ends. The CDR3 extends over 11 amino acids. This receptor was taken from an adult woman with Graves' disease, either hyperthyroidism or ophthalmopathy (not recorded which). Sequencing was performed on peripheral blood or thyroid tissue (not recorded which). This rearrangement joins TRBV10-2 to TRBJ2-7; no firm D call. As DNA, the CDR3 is TGCGCCAGCAGTGAGATCTACGAGCAGTACTTC. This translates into CASSEIYEQYF.